The 12 T cell receptor beta chains listed next were all sequenced from one sample in a study of cytomegalovirus exposure and HLA in healthy donors. Amplification used 60 Vbeta primers and 13 Jbeta primers. Method: immunoSEQ multiplex PCR; TCRdb's copy keeps in-frame clones and lacks some. The sample includes 100,000 to 150,000 clones. Material for sequencing was PBMCs. These TCRs come from a man in his late teens or twenties in good health and CMV-seronegative.

V usage is TRBV28 and J usage is TRBJ1-4; D gene uncertain. This CDR3 region has 14 residues. Germline CDR1 is MDHEN and CDR2 is SYDVKM. V was trimmed by 7 bases and J by 0 bases, leaving 9 bases between them. The DNA for the CDR3 is TGTGCCAGCATAGGAGCTGCAACTAATGAAAAACTGTTTTTT. Encoded protein: CASIGAATNEKLFF.

The CDR3 bases are TGTGCCAGCATCGAACTAGCGGCCTACAATGAGCAGTTCTTC. Translation gives CASIELAAYNEQFF. The J gene is TRBJ2-1, the V gene TRBV2; TRBD2 agrees at 8 bases. V dropped 7 bases and J dropped 2; count of bases not matched to a gene: 4. This CDR3 is built from 14 residues. The germline CDR1 and CDR2 sequences are SNHLY and FYNNEI.

The chain recombines TRBV29-1 with TRBJ2-7, with D possibly being TRBD2 (5 bases). From germline, CDR1 is SQVTM and CDR2 ANQGSEA. Deletions cut 6 bases from V and 7 bases from J, with 19 bases between. The CDR3 has 13 residues. CDR3 sequence (DNA): TGCAGCGTCGGGCGGGCCTCGGTGGGAGAGCAGTACTTC. Protein sequence: CSVGRASVGEQYF.

The chain links TRBV4-3 to TRBJ2-3; 9 nucleotides line up with TRBD2. The CDR3 contains 16 residues. Germline V lookup: CDR1 LGHNA, CDR2 YSLEER. Germline trimming cut 5 bases from V and 0 bases from J; bases unmatched to any gene: 6. CDR3 residues: CASSYRLAASTDTQYF. DNA for the CDR3: TGCGCCAGCAGCTACCGACTAGCGGCAAGCACAGATACGCAGTATTTT.

The V call is TRBV7-9, the J call TRBJ1-4; 8 bases map to TRBD1. The ends lost 5 bases at V and 0 bases at J; junction bases unmatched: 5. This CDR3 spans 16 amino acids. CDR1 SEHNR and CDR2 FQNEAQ come from the germline V gene (reference sequence). CDR3 in amino acids: CASSPGTGATNEKLFF. CDR3 nucleotide sequence: TGTGCCAGCAGCCCGGGGACAGGAGCAACTAATGAAAAACTGTTTTTT.

CDR3 protein: CASSSGGDTQYF. CDR3 in DNA: TGTGCCAGCAGCTCAGGAGGAGATACGCAGTATTTT. The chain recombines TRBV7-9 with TRBJ2-3, with D perhaps matching TRBD2 (5 bases). The V gene's germline CDR1 is SEHNR and CDR2 FQNEAQ (reference sequence). The CDR3 has 12 residues. Deletions cut 4 bases from V and 5 bases from J, with 7 bases between. The variable domain in full, completed from reference TRBV7-9 and TRBJ2-3, reads DTGVSQNPRHKITKRGQNVTFRCDPISEHNRLYWYRQTLGQGPEFLTYFQNEAQLEKSRLLSDRFSAERPKGSFSTLEIQRTEQGDSAMYLCASSSGGDTQYFGPGTRLTVL.

This chain connects TRBV5-1 to TRBJ1-4; the D gene is possibly TRBD1 (6 bases). V lost 1 base, J lost 7 bases, and 17 bases lay in between. The CDR3 length is 16 residues. Germline CDR1 and CDR2: SGHRS and YFSETQ. The CDR3 bases are TGCGCCAGCAGCTTGAATGTACAGGGAAGGGGTGAAAAACTGTTTTTT. Amino acid sequence: CASSLNVQGRGEKLFF.

The genes are TRBV7-9 and TRBJ1-1; TRBD1 might be the D (5 bases). Germline lookup yields CDR1 SEHNR and CDR2 FQNEAQ (reference sequence). The CDR3 consists of 17 residues. V shed 4 bases and J shed 3 bases, with 21 bases lying between them. Here the CDR3 DNA reads TGTGCCAGCAGCTCTCGACCCCGGGGGGGGGTAGACACTGAAGCTTTCTTT. Translation: CASSSRPRGGVDTEAFF.

V and J are TRBV5-1 and TRBJ1-2; 12 bases fit TRBD1. Germline-derived CDR1 and CDR2 are SGHRS and YFSETQ. The CDR3 is 18 residues long. Trimming removed 0 bases from V and 1 base from J; junction bases left unmatched: 7. The CDR3 is CASSLASGQGANNYGYTF. The CDR3, as DNA: TGCGCCAGCAGCTTGGCCTCGGGACAGGGGGCGAATAACTATGGCTACACCTTC.

V usage is TRBV9 and J usage is TRBJ2-3, with TRBD2 matching 8 bases. Trimming removed 0 bases from V and 7 bases from J; junction bases left unmatched: 7. Germline V lookup: CDR1 SGDLS, CDR2 YYNGEE. This CDR3 comprises 15 residues. CDR3 in DNA: TGTGCCAGCAGCGTAGATCCCGGGAGGGCGAATACGCAGTATTTT. The encoded protein is CASSVDPGRANTQYF.

The V call is TRBV2, the J call TRBJ1-1; D gene ambiguous. The V end lost 4 bases, the J end lost 0 bases, and 15 bases lay between the germline ends. The CDR3 runs 16 residues. Germline V gene data show CDR1 as SNHLY and CDR2 as FYNNEI. For the CDR3, the DNA is TGTGCCAGCAGTGTCCGGGCGGGCAGCATGAACACTGAAGCTTTCTTT. Its translation is CASSVRAGSMNTEAFF.

The rearrangement links TRBV7-2 to TRBJ2-3, with 8 bases identical to TRBD2. The CDR3 is made up of 16 amino acids. The V gene end was trimmed by 2 bases and the J gene end by 6 bases; junction bases not matched to a gene: 10. Germline CDR1 SGHTA, CDR2 FQGNSA. In DNA, the CDR3 is TGTGCCAGCAGCTTAATACTCCGGGGGGGTAAGGATACGCAGTATTTT. Its protein product is CASSLILRGGKDTQYF.